Shown below are 9 T cell receptor beta chains from a single sample sequenced in a study of cytomegalovirus exposure and HLA in healthy donors. Primers included in the PCR were 60 Vbeta and 13 Jbeta primers. The protocol was immunoSEQ multiplex PCR, while the TCRdb copy is restricted to in-frame clones and leaves out a portion. Here the sample spans 120,000 to 150,000 clones, about 79% being singletons. The sequenced material came from PBMCs. The source of these receptors is a middle-aged man in good health and CMV-seropositive.

The genes are TRBV6-6 and TRBJ2-7; 13 positions match TRBD2. With 7 bases clipped from V and 5 bases from J, the junction kept 8 bases outside the gene matches. The CDR3 loop spans 15 amino acids. Germline V gene lookup returns CDR1 MNHNY and CDR2 SVGAGI (reference sequence). The CDR3 sequence: CASTDGLAGDHEQYF. In DNA form, the CDR3 reads TGTGCCAGCACCGATGGACTAGCGGGAGACCACGAGCAGTACTTC.

The chain recombines TRBV19 with TRBJ1-2, with TRBD1 matching over 9 bases. The CDR3 runs to 15 residues. The V gene end was trimmed by 5 bases and the J gene end by 7 bases; junction bases not matched to a gene: 11. CDR1 is LNHDA, CDR2 SQIVND, per germline (reference sequence). CDR3: CASSVPTGGGFGYTF. CDR3 coding DNA: TGTGCCAGTAGTGTCCCCACAGGGGGCGGATTTGGCTACACCTTC. Using reference TRBV19 and TRBJ1-2 for the parts outside the CDR3, the full variable domain is DGGITQSPKYLFRKEGQNVTLSCEQNLNHDAMYWYRQDPGQGLRLIYYSQIVNDFQKGDIAEGYSVSREKKESFPLTVTSAQKNPTAFYLCASSVPTGGGFGYTFGSGTRLTVV.

The count of this clone is one. This chain uses TRBV5-1 with TRBJ2-1; maybe TRBD1 (6 bases). This CDR3 has 14 residues. V lost 5 bases to trimming and J lost 3 bases, with 12 bases between them. Germline-derived CDR1 and CDR2 are SGHRS and YFSETQ. The CDR3, as DNA: TGCGCCAGCAGTAGGGACATGGGCTACAATGAGCAGTTCTTC. This gives the protein CASSRDMGYNEQFF.

The V and J genes are TRBV6-4 and TRBJ1-5; a possible D gene is TRBD1 (5 bases). Trimming took 5 bases from V and 4 from J, leaving 9 bases between them. This CDR3 has 13 residues. Germline V lookup: CDR1 MRHNA, CDR2 SNTAGT. The CDR3 is CASSPQANQPQHF. The CDR3 DNA reads as TGTGCCAGCAGTCCACAGGCTAATCAGCCCCAGCATTTT.

The chain couples TRBV30 to TRBJ2-1, with D maybe TRBD2 (5 bases). Germline CDR1 is GTSNPN and CDR2 is SVGIG (reference sequence). Trimming pared 0 bases from V and 9 bases from J, leaving 9 bases between. The CDR3 runs to 12 residues. Written as DNA, the CDR3 is TGTGCCTGGAGTGTTGGAGGAGGTGAGCAGTTCTTC. As protein: CAWSVGGGEQFF.

V usage is TRBV14 and J usage is TRBJ2-5; weak D call: TRBD1 (8 bases). V lost 0 bases to trimming and J lost 2 bases, with 22 bases between them. The germline gives CDR1 SGHDN, CDR2 FVKESK. The CDR3 is made up of 19 amino acids. The CDR3 region has the DNA TGTGCCAGCAGCCAAGATTTCGGACACAGGGGGGGAATTCAAGAGACCCAGTACTTC. It translates to CASSQDFGHRGGIQETQYF.

The chain is built from TRBV19 and TRBJ2-1, with TRBD1 identical over 9 bases. Germline CDR1 is LNHDA and CDR2 is SQIVND (reference sequence). V shed 7 bases and J 3 bases; nucleotides not matched to a gene: 13. There are 17 residues in the CDR3. The CDR3 DNA is TGTGCCAGTACCCCTACAGGGGGCGAGATTGGCTACAATGAGCAGTTCTTC. Protein: CASTPTGGEIGYNEQFF.

The V gene is TRBV7-9, the J gene TRBJ1-2; D not resolved. With 8 bases removed from V and 11 bases from J, the gap between germline ends came to 21 bases. Germline lookup yields CDR1 SEHNR and CDR2 FQNEAQ (reference sequence). This CDR3 is 13 amino acids long. The CDR3 nucleotides read TGTGCCAGCCTCACGGGGTCATCCCCCGGGTACACCTTC. It translates to CASLTGSSPGYTF.

The V and J genes are TRBV5-1 and TRBJ2-1, with 13 bases fitting TRBD2. Trimming removed 4 bases from V and 4 bases from J; junction bases left unmatched: 17. Germline V gene lookup returns CDR1 SGHRS and CDR2 YFSETQ. This CDR3 region has 20 residues. In DNA, the CDR3 is TGCGCCAGCAGCGGGATACGGACTAGCGGGAGAACGGAGACTTACAATGAGCAGTTCTTC. This translates into CASSGIRTSGRTETYNEQFF. Variable domain in full (rest from reference TRBV5-1 and TRBJ2-1): KAGVTQTPRYLIKTRGQQVTLSCSPISGHRSVSWYQQTPGQGLQFLFEYFSETQRNKGNFPGRFSGRQFSNSRSEMNVSTLELGDSALYLCASSGIRTSGRTETYNEQFFGPGTRLTVL.